In this sample, the clone carrying this T cell receptor beta chain turned up many times. Its antigen is unknown. The CDR3 consists of 16 residues. V shed 0 bases and J shed 6 bases, with 18 bases lying between them. Germline V gives CDR1 SGHRS, CDR2 YFSETQ. Using its own MiXCR run on the 5' RACE reads, TCRdb lists one record per CDR3 protein. The table lists around 180,000 distinct CDR3 sequences, 13% of them singletons. The sample originates from a study of CD8 T cells in ankylosing spondylitis. Whole-study results and caveats: With a CD8+ phenotype, disease-linked clones were relatively rare in peripheral blood.

The source of this sequence is a female donor with ankylosing spondylitis or in good health (not recorded which). This chain uses TRBV5-1 with TRBJ2-5; tentative D call: TRBD1 (6 bases). The sample comprised blood, either unsorted or a sorted T cell fraction (not recorded which). The CDR3 is CASSLDGRQGIQTQYF. CDR3 nucleotide sequence: TGCGCCAGCAGCTTGGACGGTCGGCAGGGGATACAGACCCAGTACTTC. The full variable domain, its missing parts supplied by reference TRBV5-1 and TRBJ2-5, is KAGVTQTPRYLIKTRGQQVTLSCSPISGHRSVSWYQQTPGQGLQFLFEYFSETQRNKGNFPGRFSGRQFSNSRSEMNVSTLELGDSALYLCASSLDGRQGIQTQYFGPGTRLLVL.